The present TCR beta chain was sequenced within a study of blood T cells in healthy people across ages. PCR was performed a second time for roughly 6 to 12 cycles using a sample-barcoded 5' primer and a J-beta primer mix. Each CDR3 protein gets one entry after TCRdb re-called the 5' RACE reads with MiXCR. The profile shows approximately 1.5 million distinct CDR3 sequences, approximately 43% of them singletons. The CDR3 is 16 amino acids. J is TRBJ1-1 and V is TRBV21-1; whether TRBD1, the table's D call, matches the DNA was not checked. TRBV21-1 is classified as a pseudogene. The source of this sequence is a woman aged 18-35 years in good health. Specimen: blood. This chain's CDR3 is CASSKVLGQGISEAFF. Here the CDR3 DNA reads TGTGCCAGCAGCAAAGTACTTGGACAGGGTATTTCTGAAGCTTTCTTT.